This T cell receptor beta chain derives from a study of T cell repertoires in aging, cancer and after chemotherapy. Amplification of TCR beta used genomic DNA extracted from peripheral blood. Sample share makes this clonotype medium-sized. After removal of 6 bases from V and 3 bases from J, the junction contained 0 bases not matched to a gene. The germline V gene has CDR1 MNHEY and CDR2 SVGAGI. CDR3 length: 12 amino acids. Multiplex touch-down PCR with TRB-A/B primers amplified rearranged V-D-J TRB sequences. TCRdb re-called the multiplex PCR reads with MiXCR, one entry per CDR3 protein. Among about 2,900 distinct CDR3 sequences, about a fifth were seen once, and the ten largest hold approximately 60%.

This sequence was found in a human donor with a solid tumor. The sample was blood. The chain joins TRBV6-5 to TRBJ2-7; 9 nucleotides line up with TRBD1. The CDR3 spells CASRGQGYEQYF. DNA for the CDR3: TGTGCCAGCAGGGGACAGGGCTACGAGCAGTACTTC.